What follows describes a single TCR beta chain. The CDR3 covers 14 residues. V was clipped by 2 bases and J by 8 bases; unmatched bases: 7. Germline loops: CDR1 SGHTA, CDR2 FQGTGA. The data originate from a study of blood T cell repertoires in COVID-19. At the level of the study: COVID-19 samples collected from the United States, Italy and Spain covered acute and convalescent phases. The cDNA or gDNA used as material had been derived from T cells, B-cell-depleted T cells, or PBMCs.

In the study's own analysis: The authors estimated nucleated cell counts from reference gene primer amplification. Libraries were prepared by immunoSEQ multiplex PCR; TCRdb keeps only in-frame clonotypes and omits some of them. That table supplies the V and J calls and clone size; D and trimming were determined from the DNA. The repertoire holds roughly 200,000 clones, around 85% seen once, with over 2.5% in the top ten. The clonotype comes from a man in his 60s with acute or convalescent COVID-19. The V gene is TRBV7-3, the J gene TRBJ1-1; 8 nucleotides agree with TRBD1. The sequenced sample consisted of peripheral blood. In DNA form, the CDR3 reads TGTGCCAGCAGCTTATCTCAGGGGGCACCGGAAGCTTTCTTT. Encoded protein: CASSLSQGAPEAFF. Full variable domain (outside the CDR3, taken from reference TRBV7-3 and TRBJ1-1): GAGVSQTPSNKVTEKGKYVELRCDPISGHTALYWYRQSLGQGPEFLIYFQGTGAADDSGLPNDRFFAVRPEGSVSTLKIQRTERGDSAVYLCASSLSQGAPEAFFGQGTRLTVV.